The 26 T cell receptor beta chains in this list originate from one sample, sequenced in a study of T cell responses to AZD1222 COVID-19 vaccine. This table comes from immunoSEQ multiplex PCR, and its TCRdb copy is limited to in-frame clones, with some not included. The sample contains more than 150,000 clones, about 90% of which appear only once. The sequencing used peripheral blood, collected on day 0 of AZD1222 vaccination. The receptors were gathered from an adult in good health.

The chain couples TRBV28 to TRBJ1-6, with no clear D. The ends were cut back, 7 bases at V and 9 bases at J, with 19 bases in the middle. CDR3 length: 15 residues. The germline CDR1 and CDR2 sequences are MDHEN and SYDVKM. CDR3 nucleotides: TGTGCCAGCACCTTTAGTTTGGGAGGTCGTTCACCCCTCCACTTT. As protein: CASTFSLGGRSPLHF.

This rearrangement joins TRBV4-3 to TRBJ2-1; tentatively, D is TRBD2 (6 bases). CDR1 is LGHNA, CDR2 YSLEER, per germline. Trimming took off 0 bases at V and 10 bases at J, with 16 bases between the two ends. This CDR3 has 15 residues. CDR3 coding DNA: TGCGCCAGCAGCCAAGATATAATAGTAGCGGAAGAGCAGTTCTTC. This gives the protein CASSQDIIVAEEQFF.

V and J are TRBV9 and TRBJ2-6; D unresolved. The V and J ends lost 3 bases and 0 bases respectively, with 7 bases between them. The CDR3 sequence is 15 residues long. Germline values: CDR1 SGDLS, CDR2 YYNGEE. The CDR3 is CASSGVNSGANVLTF. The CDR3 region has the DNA TGTGCCAGCAGCGGCGTAAACTCTGGGGCCAACGTCCTGACTTTC.

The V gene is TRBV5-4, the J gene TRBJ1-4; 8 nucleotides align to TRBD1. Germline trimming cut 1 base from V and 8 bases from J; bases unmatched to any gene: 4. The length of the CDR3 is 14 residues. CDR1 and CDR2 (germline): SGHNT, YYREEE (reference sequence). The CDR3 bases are TGTGCCAGCAGCTTGCAGGGGGCGGAGGAAAAACTGTTTTTT. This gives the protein CASSLQGAEEKLFF.

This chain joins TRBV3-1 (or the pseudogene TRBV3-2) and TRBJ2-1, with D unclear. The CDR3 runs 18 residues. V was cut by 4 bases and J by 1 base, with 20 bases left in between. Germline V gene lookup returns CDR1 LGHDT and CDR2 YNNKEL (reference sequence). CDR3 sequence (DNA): TGTGCCAGCAGCCGTTTCTCTAGGTGGGTAAGGTCCTACAATGAGCAGTTCTTC. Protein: CASSRFSRWVRSYNEQFF.

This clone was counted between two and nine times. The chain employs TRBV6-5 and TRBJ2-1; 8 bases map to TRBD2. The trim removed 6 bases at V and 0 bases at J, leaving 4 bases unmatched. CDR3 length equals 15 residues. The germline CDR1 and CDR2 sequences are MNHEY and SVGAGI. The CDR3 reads CASRPLAGSYNEQFF. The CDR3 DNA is TGTGCCAGCAGACCCCTAGCGGGCTCCTACAATGAGCAGTTCTTC.

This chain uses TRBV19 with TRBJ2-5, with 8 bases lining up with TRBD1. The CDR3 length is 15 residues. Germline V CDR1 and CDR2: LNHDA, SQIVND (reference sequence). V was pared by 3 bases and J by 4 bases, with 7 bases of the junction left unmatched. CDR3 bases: TGTGCCAGTAGTATTTCCGGACAGGGAGGAGAGACCCAGTACTTC. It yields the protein CASSISGQGGETQYF.

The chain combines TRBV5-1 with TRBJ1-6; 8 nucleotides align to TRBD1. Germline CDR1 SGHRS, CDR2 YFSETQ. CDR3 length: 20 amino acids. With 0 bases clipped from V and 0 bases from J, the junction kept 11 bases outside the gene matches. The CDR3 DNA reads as TGCGCCAGCAGCTTGGGGGACAGGACCCTCCGCAGCTCCTATAATTCACCCCTCCACTTT. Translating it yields CASSLGDRTLRSSYNSPLHF.

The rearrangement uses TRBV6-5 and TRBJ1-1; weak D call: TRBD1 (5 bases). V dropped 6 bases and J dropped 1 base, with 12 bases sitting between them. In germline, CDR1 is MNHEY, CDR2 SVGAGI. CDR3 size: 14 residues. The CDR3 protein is CASSYRTRNTEAFF. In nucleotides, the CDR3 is TGTGCCAGCAGCTATCGGACACGGAACACTGAAGCTTTCTTT.

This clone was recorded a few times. Here the CDR3 DNA reads TGTGCCAGTAGTATAGATGAAACCAGCTTTGAAGAGACCCAGTACTTC. It codes for CASSIDETSFEETQYF. The chain uses TRBV19 and TRBJ2-5; D uncertain. This CDR3 comprises 16 residues. Germline V CDR1 and CDR2: LNHDA, SQIVND (reference sequence). V was cut by 0 bases and J by 3 bases, with 14 bases left in between.

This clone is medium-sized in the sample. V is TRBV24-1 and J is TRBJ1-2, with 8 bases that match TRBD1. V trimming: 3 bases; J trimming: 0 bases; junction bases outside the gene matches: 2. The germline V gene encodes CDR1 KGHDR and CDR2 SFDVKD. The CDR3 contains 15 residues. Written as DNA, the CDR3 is TGTGCCACCAGTGATAGACAGGGGCCTAACTATGGCTACACCTTC. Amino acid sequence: CATSDRQGPNYGYTF.

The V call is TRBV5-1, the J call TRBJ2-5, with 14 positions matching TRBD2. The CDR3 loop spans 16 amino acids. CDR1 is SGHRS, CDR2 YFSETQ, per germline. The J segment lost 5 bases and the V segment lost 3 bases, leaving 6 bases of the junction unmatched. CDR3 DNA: TGCGCCAGCAGCTCCTACGGGACTAGCGGGAGTGAGACCCAGTACTTC. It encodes CASSSYGTSGSETQYF.

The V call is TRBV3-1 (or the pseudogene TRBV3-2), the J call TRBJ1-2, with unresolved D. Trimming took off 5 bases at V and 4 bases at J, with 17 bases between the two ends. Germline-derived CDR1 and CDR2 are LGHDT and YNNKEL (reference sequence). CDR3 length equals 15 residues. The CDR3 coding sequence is TGTGCCAGCAGCGGGTCCAGGTCAGCGGGCTATGGCTACACCTTC. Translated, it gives CASSGSRSAGYGYTF.

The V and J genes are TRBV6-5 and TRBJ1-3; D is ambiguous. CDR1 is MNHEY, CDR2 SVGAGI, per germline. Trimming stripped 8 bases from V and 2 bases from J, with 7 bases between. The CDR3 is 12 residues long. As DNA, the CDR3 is TGTGCCAGCCGAGACCCTGGAAACACCATATATTTT. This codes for CASRDPGNTIYF.

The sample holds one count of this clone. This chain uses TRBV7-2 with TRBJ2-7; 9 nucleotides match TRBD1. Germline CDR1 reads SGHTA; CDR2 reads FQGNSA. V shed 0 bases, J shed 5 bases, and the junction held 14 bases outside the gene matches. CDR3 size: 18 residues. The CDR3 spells CASSLAPDSGTGPDEQYF. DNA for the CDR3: TGTGCCAGCAGCTTAGCGCCCGACTCCGGGACAGGGCCGGACGAGCAGTACTTC.

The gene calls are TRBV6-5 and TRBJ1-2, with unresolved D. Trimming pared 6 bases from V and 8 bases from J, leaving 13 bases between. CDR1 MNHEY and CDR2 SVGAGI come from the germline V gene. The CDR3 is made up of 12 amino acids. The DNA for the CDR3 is TGTGCCAGCAGCCCGAATGAACTCGGCTACACCTTC. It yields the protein CASSPNELGYTF.

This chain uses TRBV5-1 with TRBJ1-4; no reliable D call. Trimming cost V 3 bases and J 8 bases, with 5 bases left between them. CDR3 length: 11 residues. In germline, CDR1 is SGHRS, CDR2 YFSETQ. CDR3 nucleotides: TGCGCCAGCAGCTCTCGAGAAAAACTGTTTTTT. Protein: CASSSREKLFF. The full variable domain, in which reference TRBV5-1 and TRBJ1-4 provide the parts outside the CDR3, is KAGVTQTPRYLIKTRGQQVTLSCSPISGHRSVSWYQQTPGQGLQFLFEYFSETQRNKGNFPGRFSGRQFSNSRSEMNVSTLELGDSALYLCASSSREKLFFGSGTQLSVL.

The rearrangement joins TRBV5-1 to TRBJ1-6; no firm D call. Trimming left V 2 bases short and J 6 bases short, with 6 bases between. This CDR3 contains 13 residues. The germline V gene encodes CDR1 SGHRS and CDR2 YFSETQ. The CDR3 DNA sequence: TGCGCCAGCAGCTTTGGCAGTAATTCACCCCTCCACTTT. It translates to CASSFGSNSPLHF.

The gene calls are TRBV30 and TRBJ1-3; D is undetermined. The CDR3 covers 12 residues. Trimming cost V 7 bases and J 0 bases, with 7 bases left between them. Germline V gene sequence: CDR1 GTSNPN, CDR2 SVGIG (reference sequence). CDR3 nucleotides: TGTGCCTCGTGGCGCTCTGGAAACACCATATATTTT. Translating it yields CASWRSGNTIYF. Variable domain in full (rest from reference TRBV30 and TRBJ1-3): SQTIHQWPATLVQPVGSPLSLECTVEGTSNPNLYWYRQAAGRGLQLLFYSVGIGQISSEVPQNLSASRPQDRQFILSSKKLLLSDSGFYLCASWRSGNTIYFGEGSWLTVV.

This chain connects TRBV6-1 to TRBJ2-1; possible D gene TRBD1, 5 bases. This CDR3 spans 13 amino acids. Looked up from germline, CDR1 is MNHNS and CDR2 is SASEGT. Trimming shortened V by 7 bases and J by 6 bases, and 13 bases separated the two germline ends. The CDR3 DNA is TGTGCCAGCATGGGCAGGGAAAGCAATGAGCAGTTCTTC. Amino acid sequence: CASMGRESNEQFF.

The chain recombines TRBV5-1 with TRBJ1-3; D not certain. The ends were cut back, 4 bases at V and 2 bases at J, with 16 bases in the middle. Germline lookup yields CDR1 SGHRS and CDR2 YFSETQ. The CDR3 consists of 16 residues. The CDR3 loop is CASSPGGITPGNTIYF. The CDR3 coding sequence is TGCGCCAGCAGCCCTGGAGGGATTACCCCTGGAAACACCATATATTTT.

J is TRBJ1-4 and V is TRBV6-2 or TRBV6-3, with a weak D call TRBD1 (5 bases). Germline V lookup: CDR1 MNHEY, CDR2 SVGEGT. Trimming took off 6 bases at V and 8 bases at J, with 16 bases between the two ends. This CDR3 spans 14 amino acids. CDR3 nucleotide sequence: TGTGCCAGCAGCAAACCGGGGGATGGGGAAAAACTGTTTTTT. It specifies CASSKPGDGEKLFF.

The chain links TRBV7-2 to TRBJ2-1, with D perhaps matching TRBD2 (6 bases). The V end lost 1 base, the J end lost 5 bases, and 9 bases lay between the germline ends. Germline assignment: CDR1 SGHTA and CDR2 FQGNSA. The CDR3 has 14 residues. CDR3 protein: CASSLVGGNNEQFF. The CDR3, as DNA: TGTGCCAGCAGCTTAGTCGGGGGAAACAATGAGCAGTTCTTC.

The CDR3 nucleotides are TGTGCCAGCAGTAGGGGGACGTTCGAGCAGTTCTTC. Translation gives CASSRGTFEQFF. This chain joins TRBV6-5 and TRBJ2-1; D is perhaps TRBD1 (6 bases). CDR3 length: 12 residues. Germline lookup yields CDR1 MNHEY and CDR2 SVGAGI. The V and J ends lost 5 bases and 10 bases respectively, with 12 bases between them.

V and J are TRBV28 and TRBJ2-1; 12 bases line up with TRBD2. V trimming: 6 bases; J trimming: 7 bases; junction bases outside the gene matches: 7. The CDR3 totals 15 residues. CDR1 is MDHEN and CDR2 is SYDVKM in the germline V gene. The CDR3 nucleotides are TGTGCCAGCAGCAAATCGACTAGCGGGAGTAATGAGCAGTTCTTC. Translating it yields CASSKSTSGSNEQFF.

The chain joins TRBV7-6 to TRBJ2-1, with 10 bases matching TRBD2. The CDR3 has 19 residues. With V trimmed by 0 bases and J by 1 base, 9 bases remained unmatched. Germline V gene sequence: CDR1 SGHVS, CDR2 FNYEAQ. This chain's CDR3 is CASSLARLAGALSYNEQFF. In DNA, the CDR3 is TGTGCCAGCAGCTTAGCCCGGCTAGCGGGGGCCCTATCCTACAATGAGCAGTTCTTC.